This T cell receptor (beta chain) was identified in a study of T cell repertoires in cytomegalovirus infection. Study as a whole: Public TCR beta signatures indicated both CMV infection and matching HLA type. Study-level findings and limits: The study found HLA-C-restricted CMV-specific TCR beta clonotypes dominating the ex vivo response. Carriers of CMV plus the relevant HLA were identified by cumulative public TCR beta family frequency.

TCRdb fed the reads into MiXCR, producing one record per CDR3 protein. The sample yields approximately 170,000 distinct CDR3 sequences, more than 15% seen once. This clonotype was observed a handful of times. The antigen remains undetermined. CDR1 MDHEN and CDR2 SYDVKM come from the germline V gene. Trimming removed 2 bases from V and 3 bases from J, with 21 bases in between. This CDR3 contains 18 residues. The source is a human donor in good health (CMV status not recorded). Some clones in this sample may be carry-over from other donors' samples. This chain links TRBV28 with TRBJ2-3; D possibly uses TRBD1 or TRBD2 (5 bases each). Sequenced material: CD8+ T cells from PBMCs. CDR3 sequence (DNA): TGTGCCAGCAGTTTACCTTCTCCTCCGGGACCACAAACAGATACGCAGTATTTT. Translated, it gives CASSLPSPPGPQTDTQYF.